These 13 T cell receptor beta chains were all obtained from the same sample, sequenced in a study of T-cell reconstitution after alpha-beta-depleted transplantation in children. Preparation of the TCRbeta library used unique molecular identifiers. TCRdb re-called the PCR reads with MiXCR, one entry per CDR3 protein. This sample has 70,000 to 95,000 distinct CDR3 sequences, with around a sixth found just once. Material: PBMCs, mostly from graft donor cells, obtained 360 days after TCRalphabeta/CD19-depleted stem cell transplant. The receptor source for this set is a male patient aged 2-10 years who had a stem cell transplant for acute lymphoblastic leukemia, so the T cells may come from the graft donor.

This clonotype showed up just a few times. This chain uses TRBV12-3 or TRBV12-4 with TRBJ2-3; D call uncertain. The CDR3 sequence is 11 residues long. Deletions cut 1 base from V and 8 bases from J, with 4 bases between. The CDR3 coding sequence is TGTGCCAGCAGTTTAGAGGCTACGCAGTATTTT. The encoded protein is CASSLEATQYF.

The V and J genes are TRBV12-3 or TRBV12-4 and TRBJ2-2; possibly TRBD1 for D (6 bases). CDR3 length: 16 residues. Trimming took off 0 bases at V and 8 bases at J, with 16 bases between the two ends. CDR3 region: CASSLAAGVSRGELFF. DNA for the CDR3: TGTGCCAGCAGTTTAGCGGCAGGGGTAAGCCGTGGGGAGCTGTTTTTT.

This chain connects TRBV11-2 to TRBJ2-2, with 7 bases matching TRBD2. V was clipped by 5 bases and J by 0 bases; unmatched bases: 6. Germline V CDR1 and CDR2: SGHAT, FQNNGV. CDR3 length equals 16 residues. CDR3 protein: CASSPRLAANTGELFF. The CDR3 nucleotides read TGTGCCAGCAGCCCTCGACTAGCTGCGAACACCGGGGAGCTGTTTTTT.

The V and J genes are TRBV12-3 or TRBV12-4 and TRBJ2-7, with D maybe TRBD1 (5 bases). The CDR3 contains 11 residues. Trimming shortened V by 3 bases and J by 9 bases, and 9 bases separated the two germline ends. The CDR3: CASSLGPRQYF. The CDR3 region has the DNA TGTGCCAGCAGTTTGGGGCCCCGGCAGTACTTC.

Only a few counts were recorded for this clonotype. This chain joins TRBV12-3 or TRBV12-4 and TRBJ2-7; 8 bases match TRBD1. V trimming: 4 bases; J trimming: 5 bases; junction bases outside the gene matches: 4. The length of the CDR3 is 13 residues. The CDR3 loop reads CASSSRQGNEQYF. The CDR3 DNA reads as TGTGCCAGCAGTTCTCGACAGGGGAACGAGCAGTACTTC.

The chain has TRBV11-1 and TRBJ1-6; a possible D gene is TRBD1 (6 bases). There are 13 residues in the CDR3. Per germline, CDR1 SGHAT and CDR2 FQDESV (reference sequence). Trimming removed 2 bases at V and 11 bases at J, with 10 bases between. The CDR3 loop reads CASSLTGLPPLHF. In DNA, the CDR3 is TGTGCCAGCAGCTTAACAGGGTTACCACCCCTCCACTTT.

The chain links TRBV14 to TRBJ2-7; 7 bases map to TRBD1. The CDR3 is 17 residues long. The trim removed 0 bases at V and 2 bases at J, leaving 10 bases unmatched. Germline V CDR1 and CDR2: SGHDN, FVKESK. The CDR3 spells CASSQDLLRDRPYEQYF. In DNA form, the CDR3 reads TGTGCCAGCAGCCAAGATCTTCTAAGGGACAGACCCTACGAGCAGTACTTC. Full variable domain (outside the CDR3, taken from reference TRBV14 and TRBJ2-7): EAGVTQFPSHSVIEKGQTVTLRCDPISGHDNLYWYRRVMGKEIKFLLHFVKESKQDESGMPNNRFLAERTGGTYSTLKVQPAELEDSGVYFCASSQDLLRDRPYEQYFGPGTRLTVT.

This clonotype was seen many times. This chain connects TRBV7-6 to TRBJ2-1, with a tentative D call TRBD2 (5 bases). The V end was cut by 1 base, the J end by 2 bases, with 12 bases between. Germline values: CDR1 SGHVS, CDR2 FNYEAQ. This CDR3 region has 16 residues. CDR3 bases: TGTGCCAGCAGCTTAGTAGGGAGAAAGGCCTACAATGAGCAGTTCTTC. Encoded protein: CASSLVGRKAYNEQFF.

This chain joins TRBV12-3 or TRBV12-4 and TRBJ2-1; 7 nucleotides match TRBD1. V lost 7 bases and J lost 0; bases outside the gene matches: 6. CDR3 length equals 15 residues. The DNA of the CDR3 is TGTGCCAGCAAGACCAGGGGGAACTCCTACAATGAGCAGTTCTTC. This codes for CASKTRGNSYNEQFF.

This clonotype was counted at least ten times. The CDR3 DNA is TGTGCCAGCAGGGACAAGGACATTTTAGCCAAAAACATTCAGTACTTC. Translating it yields CASRDKDILAKNIQYF. This sequence joins TRBV2 and TRBJ2-4; D may be TRBD1 (5 bases). Trimming took 6 bases from V and 0 from J, leaving 15 bases between them. Per the germline V gene, CDR1 is SNHLY and CDR2 is FYNNEI. This CDR3 comprises 16 residues.

This clonotype was counted ten times or more. This chain connects TRBV20-1 to TRBJ2-7, with 13 bases aligning to TRBD2. Per the germline V gene, CDR1 is DFQATT and CDR2 is SNEGSKA (reference sequence). The CDR3 totals 15 residues. V was clipped by 6 bases and J by 4 bases; unmatched bases: 9. CDR3 nucleotide sequence: TGCAGTGCGACTCCGACTAGCGGGAGGACGTACGAGCAGTACTTC. Its protein product is CSATPTSGRTYEQYF.

This clonotype was observed a few times. V is TRBV5-1 and J is TRBJ2-4; D gene ambiguous. Germline V gene lookup returns CDR1 SGHRS and CDR2 YFSETQ. Trimming removed 2 bases from V and 0 bases from J, with 9 bases in between. This CDR3 spans 15 amino acids. The CDR3 DNA reads as TGCGCCAGCAGCTTATTGGGTCCAGCCAAAAACATTCAGTACTTC. Encoded protein: CASSLLGPAKNIQYF.

This clonotype has a handful of counts. V and J are TRBV12-3 or TRBV12-4 and TRBJ2-5; no firm D call. The V gene lost 3 bases and the J gene lost 4 bases, with 3 bases spanning the gap. This CDR3 contains 11 residues. The CDR3 reads CASSFSETQYF. The CDR3 nucleotides read TGTGCCAGCAGTTTCTCAGAGACCCAGTACTTC.